One and the same sample provided the 30 T cell receptor beta chains below, sequenced in a study of neurological immune-mediated disorders. TCRdb analysed the 5' RACE reads with MiXCR anew, one entry per CDR3 protein. The sample consists of just over 95,000 distinct CDR3 sequences, 3% to 4% of them appearing once. Specimen: PBMCs. The receptors originated from a young woman with multiple sclerosis.

V gene TRBV11-2 combines with J gene TRBJ2-7; no reliable D call. The ends were cut back, 6 bases at V and 0 bases at J, with 15 bases in the middle. The CDR3 sequence is 15 residues long. Germline values: CDR1 SGHAT, CDR2 FQNNGV. CDR3 nucleotide sequence: TGTGCCAGCAGACACTGGTACAGCTACTCCTACGAGCAGTACTTC. This sequence encodes CASRHWYSYSYEQYF.

This clonotype was counted at least ten times. This chain uses TRBV5-6 with TRBJ2-1; the D gene is possibly TRBD2 (7 bases). The CDR3 consists of 17 residues. Trimming removed 0 bases from V and 2 bases from J, with 15 bases in between. Germline V lookup: CDR1 SGHDT, CDR2 YYEEEE. The CDR3 loop is CASSLAGRGAAYNEQFF. As DNA, the CDR3 is TGTGCCAGCAGCTTGGCTGGCCGGGGGGCCGCCTACAATGAGCAGTTCTTC.

Many counts were recorded for this clonotype. The chain recombines TRBV2 with TRBJ2-1, with 7 nucleotides matching TRBD2. CDR1 is SNHLY, CDR2 FYNNEI, per germline. With 2 bases clipped from V and 3 bases from J, the junction kept 4 bases outside the gene matches. This CDR3 has 15 residues. CDR3 amino acids: CASSEMASGYNEQFF. The CDR3 DNA reads as TGTGCCAGCAGTGAAATGGCTAGCGGCTACAATGAGCAGTTCTTC.

Many counts were recorded for this clonotype. The V and J genes are TRBV3-1 and TRBJ2-7; 10 bases match TRBD2. After removal of 3 bases from V and 3 bases from J, the junction contained 8 bases not matched to a gene. Per germline, CDR1 LGHDT and CDR2 YNNKEL (reference sequence). The CDR3 totals 16 residues. The CDR3 nucleotides read TGTGCCAGCAGCCATGATCCCCGGACTAGCGGCTACGAGCAGTACTTC. Translation: CASSHDPRTSGYEQYF.

This clonotype has a count of ten or more. V gene TRBV7-2 combines with J gene TRBJ2-7, with D possibly being TRBD1 (6 bases). The V gene lost 5 bases and the J gene lost 6 bases, with 17 bases spanning the gap. The CDR3 runs to 14 residues. Germline CDR1 SGHTA, CDR2 FQGNSA. The CDR3: CASSPQGLSSEQYF. The DNA of the CDR3 is TGTGCCAGCAGCCCCCAGGGGTTGAGCTCCGAGCAGTACTTC. Full variable domain (missing parts from reference TRBV7-2 and TRBJ2-7): GAGVSQSPSNKVTEKGKDVELRCDPISGHTALYWYRQSLGQGLEFLIYFQGNSAPDKSGLPSDRFSAERTGGSVSTLTIQRTQQEDSAVYLCASSPQGLSSEQYFGPGTRLTVT.

This clonotype was seen many times. The genes are TRBV12-3 or TRBV12-4 and TRBJ2-7, with 7 bases lining up with TRBD2. V trimming: 0 bases; J trimming: 7 bases; junction bases outside the gene matches: 3. This CDR3 has 13 amino acids. Written as DNA, the CDR3 is TGTGCCAGCAGTTTAGCTGTGGGGGGGGAGCAGTACTTC. This translates into CASSLAVGGEQYF.

The CDR3 DNA reads as TGCGCCAGCAGCCTAAAGTGGGACGTCCGGGCGGGCTCACCCCTCCACTTT. Translated: CASSLKWDVRAGSPLHF. This chain uses TRBV4-1 with TRBJ1-6; D might be TRBD1 (5 bases). This CDR3 comprises 17 residues. Trimming pared 4 bases from V and 10 bases from J, leaving 23 bases between. CDR1 is MGHRA, CDR2 YSYEKL, per germline.

In its sample, this clonotype was seen a few times. The chain carries TRBV6-5 and TRBJ1-5; TRBD1 aligns across 9 bases. CDR1 is MNHEY and CDR2 is SVGAGI in the germline V gene. The V and J ends lost 6 bases and 2 bases, in that order; junction bases with no gene match: 2. This CDR3 comprises 14 residues. The CDR3 reads CASRGTGRNQPQHF. The DNA for the CDR3 is TGTGCCAGCAGGGGGACAGGGCGCAATCAGCCCCAGCATTTT.

This clonotype was seen a handful of times. J is TRBJ2-2 and V is TRBV2, with 8 positions matching TRBD2. After removal of 6 bases from V and 6 bases from J, the junction contained 3 bases not matched to a gene. Germline V lookup: CDR1 SNHLY, CDR2 FYNNEI. This CDR3 has 13 residues. The chain's CDR3 is CASSAAGAGELFF. The CDR3 nucleotides read TGTGCCAGCAGCGCAGCGGGAGCCGGGGAGCTGTTTTTT.

This clonotype was recorded many times. The V call is TRBV5-1, the J call TRBJ2-7; D uncertain. The CDR3 runs to 15 residues. CDR1 and CDR2 (germline): SGHRS, YFSETQ. V gave up 0 bases and J gave up 9 bases, with 19 bases separating them. Here the CDR3 DNA reads TGCGCCAGCAGCTTGGCTCCGTCCGACAAGGCCGGGCAGTACTTC. It specifies CASSLAPSDKAGQYF.

This rearrangement joins TRBV14 to TRBJ2-3; D gene uncertain. Germline values: CDR1 SGHDN, CDR2 FVKESK. V was trimmed by 2 bases and J by 11 bases, leaving 8 bases between them. The CDR3 is made up of 11 amino acids. The CDR3 region has the DNA TGTGCCAGCAGCCAATGGGCAAAGCAGTATTTT. Protein sequence: CASSQWAKQYF.

This clonotype was observed at least ten times. The gene calls are TRBV10-3 and TRBJ2-1; TRBD1 matches at 9 bases. Germline CDR1 ENHRY, CDR2 SYGVKD. V lost 0 bases, J lost 2 bases, and 11 bases stayed unmatched. The CDR3 is 19 amino acids. CDR3: CAISESQDRGHLPYNEQFF. The DNA for the CDR3 is TGTGCCATCAGTGAGTCTCAGGACAGGGGCCATTTACCCTACAATGAGCAGTTCTTC.

At least ten counts were recorded for this clonotype. This chain connects TRBV2 to TRBJ1-2; D is ambiguous. V lost 3 bases, J lost 5 bases, and 16 bases lay in between. The CDR3 has 15 amino acids. Germline-derived CDR1 and CDR2 are SNHLY and FYNNEI. The CDR3 nucleotides are TGTGCCAGCAGTGATCCGGTGGCAGCTCCGTATGGCTACACCTTC. This gives the protein CASSDPVAAPYGYTF.

This clonotype was seen many times. This chain uses TRBV5-1 with TRBJ2-1, with D perhaps TRBD1 (5 bases). V was shortened by 0 bases and J by 6 bases, with 10 bases between the two germline ends. The CDR3 extends over 14 amino acids. Germline loops: CDR1 SGHRS, CDR2 YFSETQ. CDR3: CASSLEAGPNEQFF. The CDR3 bases are TGCGCCAGCAGCTTGGAGGCAGGGCCCAATGAGCAGTTCTTC.

This clonotype has a count of ten or more. This CDR3 is CASSYSGYGVSGNEQFF. The CDR3, as DNA: TGTGCCAGCAGTTACTCGGGGTACGGGGTGAGCGGCAATGAGCAGTTCTTC. The rearrangement links TRBV6-5 to TRBJ2-1, with D perhaps matching TRBD2 (5 bases). V lost 0 bases and J lost 6, with 18 bases in between. The length of the CDR3 is 17 residues. CDR1 is MNHEY, CDR2 SVGAGI, per germline.

Note on this clonotype: A read error may explain this, as a much larger clone is one base away. This chain uses TRBV4-1 with TRBJ1-1; no definite D call. Trimming took 0 bases from V and 11 from J, leaving 19 bases between them. CDR3 length equals 15 residues. Germline lookup yields CDR1 MGHRA and CDR2 YSYEKL. The CDR3 loop is CASSQDLSSTAVAFF. CDR3 coding DNA: TGCGCCAGCAGCCAAGATCTGAGTAGTACCGCAGTGGCTTTCTTT.

This clonotype was recorded many times. V is TRBV6-2 or TRBV6-3 and J is TRBJ2-1; 7 nucleotides match TRBD2. This CDR3 has 13 amino acids. With 6 bases clipped from V and 7 bases from J, the junction kept 6 bases outside the gene matches. Germline assignment: CDR1 MNHEY and CDR2 SVGEGT. This CDR3 reads CASSREARNEQFF. The CDR3 bases are TGTGCCAGCAGCCGGGAGGCTCGTAATGAGCAGTTCTTC.

In this sample, this clonotype turned up many times. This chain connects TRBV29-1 to TRBJ2-7; 8 nucleotides line up with TRBD1. This CDR3 is 12 amino acids long. Germline CDR1 and CDR2: SQVTM and ANQGSEA. After removal of 3 bases from V and 5 bases from J, the junction contained 3 bases not matched to a gene. CDR3 protein: CSVDAGGHEQYF. As DNA, the CDR3 is TGCAGCGTTGATGCAGGGGGCCACGAGCAGTACTTC.

In this sample, this clonotype turned up many times. The V call is TRBV5-1, the J call TRBJ1-1; unclear D gene. Germline loops: CDR1 SGHRS, CDR2 YFSETQ. The CDR3 spans 13 residues. Trimming took off 0 bases at V and 4 bases at J, with 7 bases between the two ends. The CDR3 DNA reads as TGCGCCAGCAGCTTGGGGGTAGGCACTGAAGCTTTCTTT. It codes for CASSLGVGTEAFF.

This clonotype has a count of ten or more. The chain recombines TRBV7-2 with TRBJ2-5; D unresolved. Germline V gene data show CDR1 as SGHTA and CDR2 as FQGNSA. CDR3 length: 16 residues. Between the trimmed V and J ends, which lost 1 base and 4 bases, there was a span of 16 bases. CDR3 loop: CASSLGNRVLRETQYF. CDR3 nucleotide sequence: TGTGCCAGCAGCTTAGGCAACAGAGTATTAAGAGAGACCCAGTACTTC.

This clonotype appeared many times. The rearrangement links TRBV18 to TRBJ2-3; no clear D gene. The ends were cut back, 0 bases at V and 0 bases at J, with 1 base in the middle. CDR3 length equals 13 residues. The germline V gene has CDR1 KGHSH and CDR2 LQKENI. For the CDR3, the DNA is TGTGCCAGCTCACCACCGAGCACAGATACGCAGTATTTT. Residues: CASSPPSTDTQYF. The full variable domain, completed using reference TRBV18 and TRBJ2-3, is NAGVMQNPRHLVRRRGQEARLRCSPMKGHSHVYWYRQLPEEGLKFMVYLQKENIIDESGMPKERFSAEFPKEGPSILRIQQVVRGDSAAYFCASSPPSTDTQYFGPGTRLTVL.

This clonotype has ten or more counts. The J gene is TRBJ2-1, the V gene TRBV7-2; D gene ambiguous. Looked up from germline, CDR1 is SGHTA and CDR2 is FQGNSA. The CDR3 is 15 amino acids. The V gene lost 7 bases and the J gene lost 0 bases, with 13 bases spanning the gap. Here the CDR3 DNA reads TGTGCCAGCACCCTCGCATGGAGCTCCTACAATGAGCAGTTCTTC. This translates into CASTLAWSSYNEQFF.

This clonotype was seen at least ten times. The V call is TRBV6-1, the J call TRBJ1-5, with D hard to call. V lost 2 bases, J lost 3 bases, and 5 bases lay in between. Germline V gene lookup returns CDR1 MNHNS and CDR2 SASEGT. This CDR3 comprises 13 residues. This CDR3 is CASSEWANQPQHF. The CDR3 DNA reads as TGTGCCAGCAGTGAATGGGCCAATCAGCCCCAGCATTTT.

This clonotype is labeled as medium-sized. The V gene is TRBV10-1, the J gene TRBJ2-1; perhaps TRBD2 as D (5 bases). V shed 4 bases and J shed 4 bases, with 20 bases lying between them. The CDR3 loop spans 17 amino acids. CDR1 WNHNN and CDR2 SYGVQD come from the germline V gene (reference sequence). CDR3 DNA: TGCGCCAGCAGTGCGACGACACCGGGAAACCAATACAATGAGCAGTTCTTC. It translates to CASSATTPGNQYNEQFF.

This clonotype was observed at least ten times. V and J are TRBV11-2 and TRBJ1-6; D is unclear. Germline V gene lookup returns CDR1 SGHAT and CDR2 FQNNGV. Trimming cost V 3 bases and J 7 bases, with 7 bases left between them. The CDR3 has 13 amino acids. This CDR3 is CASSLTGNSPLHF. CDR3 nucleotide sequence: TGTGCCAGCAGCTTGACGGGGAATTCACCCCTCCACTTT.

This clonotype was observed many times. The DNA of the CDR3 is TGTGCCAGCAGTCGGGGGTATCACACTGAAGCTTTCTTT. Amino acids: CASSRGYHTEAFF. J is TRBJ1-1 and V is TRBV6-6; perhaps TRBD1 as D (5 bases). Germline V gene data show CDR1 as MNHNY and CDR2 as SVGAGI (reference sequence). V lost 5 bases, J lost 3 bases, and 10 bases lay in between. The CDR3 is 13 residues long.

This clonotype was counted at least ten times. This chain connects TRBV5-1 to TRBJ2-3; 7 positions match TRBD1. Trimming removed 0 bases from V and 8 bases from J; junction bases left unmatched: 9. CDR1 and CDR2 from the germline V gene are SGHRS and YFSETQ. The CDR3 length is 15 residues. CDR3 nucleotide sequence: TGCGCCAGCAGCTTGGAGGAAGGGGGCAGAGGTACGCAGTATTTT. Translation gives CASSLEEGGRGTQYF.

This clonotype was observed at least ten times. J is TRBJ2-7 and V is TRBV12-3 or TRBV12-4; 7 nucleotides match TRBD2. V shed 1 base, J shed 0 bases, and the junction held 0 bases outside the gene matches. The CDR3 consists of 14 residues. The CDR3 DNA reads as TGTGCCAGCAGTTTAGGGACTAGCTCCTACGAGCAGTACTTC. It is translated as CASSLGTSSYEQYF.

There are many counts of this clonotype. The rearrangement links TRBV3-1 to TRBJ2-7; D uncertain. Trimming removed 5 bases from V and 2 bases from J, with 10 bases in between. The CDR3 runs to 13 residues. In germline, CDR1 is LGHDT, CDR2 YNNKEL (reference sequence). The CDR3, as DNA: TGTGCCAGCAGCGACCGCAGTACCTACGAGCAGTACTTC. It encodes CASSDRSTYEQYF.

Ten or more counts support this clonotype. This rearrangement joins TRBV5-5 to TRBJ1-1; D remains ambiguous. The CDR3 loop spans 14 amino acids. V gave up 0 bases and J gave up 1 base, with 7 bases separating them. Per germline, CDR1 SGHKS and CDR2 YYEKEE (reference sequence). The CDR3 DNA is TGTGCCAGCAGCTTGGCCAGGACGAACACTGAAGCTTTCTTT. Its protein is CASSLARTNTEAFF.